The clone carrying this T cell receptor beta chain came up a few times. TCRdb analysed the 5' RACE reads with MiXCR anew, one entry per CDR3 protein. The table records 550,000 to 650,000 distinct CDR3 sequences, about 18% of them present only once. The entry originates in a study of T-cell memory formation after mild COVID-19. Trimming shortened V by 5 bases and J by 2 bases, and 7 bases separated the two germline ends. The CDR3 has 12 residues. The sequence came from an adult woman who had mild COVID-19 (a few samples of this study predate the infection). Cell type and time point are not known. The specimen sequenced was PBMCs or a T cell subset sorted from them (not recorded which). The chain has TRBV12-3 or TRBV12-4 and TRBJ2-7; D not certain. CDR3 in amino acids: CASSAETYEQYF. In DNA, the CDR3 is TGTGCCAGCAGTGCCGAGACCTACGAGCAGTACTTC.